These 26 T cell receptor beta chains were all obtained from the same sample, sequenced in a study of cytomegalovirus exposure and HLA in healthy donors. The PCR employed 60 Vbeta primers together with 13 Jbeta primers. Using immunoSEQ multiplex PCR, the repertoire was profiled, and TCRdb retains in-frame clones only, with some absent. The sample records roughly 150,000 clones, approximately 83% being singletons. The specimen sequenced was PBMCs. The receptors shown here come from a male donor in good health and CMV-seronegative.

The chain uses TRBV6-5 and TRBJ2-7; maybe TRBD1 (6 bases). CDR1 MNHEY and CDR2 SVGAGI come from the germline V gene. V was pared by 6 bases and J by 4 bases, with 10 bases between. This CDR3 is built from 12 residues. The CDR3 region has the DNA TGTGCCAGCAGCGCGACAGGTTACGAGCAGTACTTC. It specifies CASSATGYEQYF.

This chain's CDR3 is CSASRDRGIGYTF. The CDR3 bases are TGCAGCGCTTCCCGGGACAGGGGTATTGGCTACACCTTC. V is TRBV29-1 and J is TRBJ1-2; 10 bases match TRBD1. Germline CDR1 reads SQVTM; CDR2 reads ANQGSEA. There are 13 residues in the CDR3. With 7 bases clipped from V and 7 bases from J, the junction kept 9 bases outside the gene matches.

This clone turned up a few times. The chain uses TRBV18 and TRBJ1-5; maybe TRBD1 (5 bases). Germline CDR1 KGHSH, CDR2 LQKENI. The V and J ends lost 3 bases and 2 bases respectively, with 14 bases between them. There are 16 residues in the CDR3. CDR3 sequence reads: CASSPGPGGGNQPQHF. The CDR3 DNA sequence: TGTGCCAGCTCACCCGGACCCGGAGGGGGCAATCAGCCCCAGCATTTT. Together with reference TRBV18 and TRBJ1-5, the CDR3 gives the full variable domain: NAGVMQNPRHLVRRRGQEARLRCSPMKGHSHVYWYRQLPEEGLKFMVYLQKENIIDESGMPKERFSAEFPKEGPSILRIQQVVRGDSAAYFCASSPGPGGGNQPQHFGDGTRLSIL.

The gene calls are TRBV6-6 and TRBJ1-1; no firm D call. Deletions cut 0 bases from V and 7 bases from J, with 6 bases between. The germline V gene has CDR1 MNHNY and CDR2 SVGAGI (reference sequence). The CDR3 contains 12 residues. Here the CDR3 reads CASSYSGVEAFF. In nucleotides, the CDR3 is TGTGCCAGCAGTTACTCCGGGGTTGAAGCTTTCTTT.

By share of the sample, this clone is medium-sized. V and J are TRBV5-8 and TRBJ2-7, with D maybe TRBD2 (5 bases). Trimming took off 4 bases at V and 3 bases at J, with 14 bases between the two ends. The CDR3 contains 14 residues. Germline assignment: CDR1 SGHTS and CDR2 YDEGEE. DNA of the CDR3: TGTGCCAGCAGCGGAACCGGGAATCTCTACGAGCAGTACTTC. Its protein is CASSGTGNLYEQYF. Variable domain in full (rest from reference TRBV5-8 and TRBJ2-7): EAGVTQSPTHLIKTRGQQATLRCSPISGHTSVYWYQQALGLGLQFLLWYDEGEERNRGNFPPRFSGRQFPNYSSELNVNALELEDSALYLCASSGTGNLYEQYFGPGTRLTVT.

This clone was observed a handful of times. This chain connects TRBV28 to TRBJ2-4; 9 bases align to TRBD2. The trim removed 3 bases at V and 7 bases at J, leaving 10 bases unmatched. CDR3 size: 16 residues. CDR1 is MDHEN and CDR2 is SYDVKM in the germline V gene. The DNA for the CDR3 is TGTGCCAGCAGTTTCTGGCGGGGGGGCCTTGGGAACATTCAGTACTTC. This codes for CASSFWRGGLGNIQYF.

This clone showed up just once. The chain is built from TRBV18 and TRBJ2-5, with D possibly TRBD1 on 6 matching bases. Trimming left V 8 bases short and J 4 bases short, with 11 bases between. The CDR3 runs to 12 residues. Germline values: CDR1 KGHSH, CDR2 LQKENI. This chain's CDR3 is CASGQGPETQYF. As DNA, the CDR3 is TGTGCCAGCGGGCAGGGGCCAGAGACCCAGTACTTC.

This chain links TRBV2 with TRBJ1-2; a weak D match, TRBD1 (6 bases). This CDR3 has 14 residues. CDR1 and CDR2 from the germline V gene are SNHLY and FYNNEI. The ends were cut back, 1 base at V and 5 bases at J, with 11 bases in the middle. Here the CDR3 reads CASSEGTAIYGYTF. The CDR3 DNA sequence: TGTGCCAGCAGTGAAGGGACAGCGATATATGGCTACACCTTC.

This chain connects TRBV29-1 to TRBJ2-1; 12 positions agree with TRBD2. Germline trimming cut 6 bases from V and 16 bases from J; bases unmatched to any gene: 16. The CDR3 runs 14 residues. CDR1 and CDR2 from the germline V gene are SQVTM and ANQGSEA. The CDR3 DNA reads as TGCAGCGTGAAGACTAGCGGGAGTAGGCCCCGAGATTTCTTC. It codes for CSVKTSGSRPRDFF.

The rearrangement links TRBV28 to TRBJ1-5, with D possibly being TRBD1 (5 bases). V dropped 7 bases and J dropped 3 bases, with 10 bases sitting between them. The CDR3 runs 13 residues. Germline V gene lookup returns CDR1 MDHEN and CDR2 SYDVKM. Here the CDR3 reads CASKGDYNQPQHF. The DNA of the CDR3 is TGTGCCAGCAAAGGGGACTACAATCAGCCCCAGCATTTT.

The chain has TRBV12-5 and TRBJ2-2, with 7 nucleotides matching TRBD2. The J segment lost 5 bases and the V segment lost 5 bases, leaving 11 bases of the junction unmatched. CDR1 and CDR2 (germline): LGHNT, FRNRAP. This CDR3 comprises 16 residues. The DNA of the CDR3 is TGTGCTAGTGGTCTTGATACCCTGGGAGGGACCGGGGAGCTGTTTTTT. Translation gives CASGLDTLGGTGELFF.

A few counts support this clone. V gene TRBV6-4 combines with J gene TRBJ2-1, with TRBD2 identical over 9 bases. CDR1 is MRHNA, CDR2 SNTAGT, per germline. The CDR3 contains 15 residues. The V and J ends lost 2 bases and 5 bases, in that order; junction bases with no gene match: 4. CDR3 DNA sequence: TGTGCCAGCAGTGACGGGGCTAGCGGGAACAATGAGCAGTTCTTC. Protein: CASSDGASGNNEQFF.

This sequence joins TRBV28 and TRBJ1-2; D is undetermined. Trimming took 8 bases from V and 2 from J, leaving 12 bases between them. The CDR3 has 13 amino acids. CDR1 MDHEN and CDR2 SYDVKM come from the germline V gene. CDR3: CASGPTGNYGYTF. The CDR3 DNA reads as TGTGCCAGCGGTCCGACGGGGAACTATGGCTACACCTTC.

The chain couples TRBV29-1 to TRBJ1-2, with TRBD1 matching over 9 bases. Germline V CDR1 and CDR2: SQVTM, ANQGSEA. The V and J ends lost 5 bases and 8 bases, in that order; junction bases with no gene match: 9. This CDR3 region has 13 residues. The CDR3 sequence is CSVRRTGALGYTF. The DNA for the CDR3 is TGCAGCGTTCGTCGGACAGGGGCTTTGGGCTACACCTTC.

The genes are TRBV6-5 and TRBJ1-1, with D hard to call. Germline CDR1 reads MNHEY; CDR2 reads SVGAGI. V lost 6 bases and J 3 bases, leaving 11 bases between the germline ends. The CDR3 is made up of 13 amino acids. CDR3 region: CASRDGLDTEAFF. CDR3 sequence (DNA): TGTGCCAGCAGGGATGGACTGGACACTGAAGCTTTCTTT.

The chain is built from TRBV19 and TRBJ1-2; D is undetermined. The germline V gene encodes CDR1 LNHDA and CDR2 SQIVND (reference sequence). The CDR3 loop spans 14 amino acids. V was trimmed by 4 bases and J by 10 bases, leaving 19 bases between them. Here the CDR3 DNA reads TGTGCCAGTAGTACCTATATCAATCGACTCTACTACACCTTC. This sequence encodes CASSTYINRLYYTF.

The gene calls are TRBV15 and TRBJ1-5; no reliable D call. Trimming stripped 5 bases from V and 0 bases from J, with 11 bases between. The CDR3 length is 15 residues. The germline V gene encodes CDR1 LNHNV and CDR2 YYDKDF (reference sequence). CDR3: CATSPGPSSNQPQHF. DNA for the CDR3: TGTGCCACCAGCCCTGGGCCCAGTAGCAATCAGCCCCAGCATTTT. Using reference TRBV15 and TRBJ1-5 for the parts outside the CDR3, the full variable domain is DAMVIQNPRYQVTQFGKPVTLSCSQTLNHNVMYWYQQKSSQAPKLLFHYYDKDFNNEADTPDNFQSRRPNTSFCFLDIRSPGLGDTAMYLCATSPGPSSNQPQHFGDGTRLSIL.

This clone appeared a single time. The chain carries TRBV18 and TRBJ2-7, with D unclear. Germline CDR1 is KGHSH and CDR2 is LQKENI. The CDR3 length is 15 residues. With 5 bases removed from V and 1 base from J, the gap between germline ends came to 15 bases. CDR3 protein: CASSANPGSSYEQYF. CDR3 nucleotide sequence: TGTGCCAGCTCAGCCAACCCGGGTTCGTCCTACGAGCAGTACTTC.

J is TRBJ2-7 and V is TRBV6-4; 8 bases line up with TRBD1. This CDR3 is 14 amino acids long. J lost 2 bases, V lost 5 bases, and 5 bases had no gene match. CDR1 is MRHNA, CDR2 SNTAGT, per germline. CDR3 nucleotide sequence: TGTGCCAGCAGTCAGGGGACAGGCCCCTACGAGCAGTACTTC. This encodes CASSQGTGPYEQYF.

The chain has TRBV28 and TRBJ1-1; 8 bases fit TRBD1. V lost 6 bases to trimming and J lost 6 bases; unmatched junction nucleotides: 6. Germline V gives CDR1 MDHEN, CDR2 SYDVKM. This CDR3 comprises 13 residues. The CDR3 sequence is CASRDREGSEAFF. In nucleotides, the CDR3 is TGTGCCAGCAGGGACAGGGAGGGATCTGAAGCTTTCTTT. Full variable domain (remainder filled in from reference TRBV28 and TRBJ1-1): DVKVTQSSRYLVKRTGEKVFLECVQDMDHENMFWYRQDPGLGLRLIYFSYDVKMKEKGDIPEGYSVSREKKERFSLILESASTNQTSMYLCASRDREGSEAFFGQGTRLTVV.

This chain links TRBV9 with TRBJ1-1, with D maybe TRBD1 (6 bases). The CDR3 is 14 residues long. The germline V gene encodes CDR1 SGDLS and CDR2 YYNGEE. Trimming removed 9 bases at V and 3 bases at J, with 18 bases between. CDR3 nucleotides: TGTGCCACCCCGTGGGCCGGGGGGCACACTGAAGCTTTCTTT. This encodes CATPWAGGHTEAFF.

V usage is TRBV6-5 and J usage is TRBJ1-2; TRBD1 agrees at 7 bases. Germline values: CDR1 MNHEY, CDR2 SVGAGI. J gave up 4 bases and V 6 bases, and 5 bases lay outside the gene matches. This CDR3 has 13 residues. This CDR3 reads CASRSGTAYGYTF. In DNA form, the CDR3 reads TGTGCCAGCAGGAGTGGGACAGCCTATGGCTACACCTTC.

CDR3: CASSSAGDTFTDTQYF. The CDR3 DNA follows: TGTGCCAGCAGTTCCGCCGGGGACACCTTCACCGATACGCAGTATTTT. The chain couples TRBV6-6 to TRBJ2-3, with a weak D call TRBD1 (6 bases). V was trimmed by 4 bases and J by 6 bases, leaving 20 bases between them. Germline assignment: CDR1 MNHNY and CDR2 SVGAGI (reference sequence). The CDR3 length is 16 residues.

As to this clone: This specimen includes other DNA sequences encoding the same CDR3. V gene TRBV6-5 combines with J gene TRBJ1-2; maybe TRBD1 (6 bases). V shed 2 bases and J shed 8 bases, with 9 bases lying between them. In germline, CDR1 is MNHEY, CDR2 SVGAGI. The CDR3 contains 12 residues. CDR3 nucleotides: TGTGCCAGCAGTTACCGGGGGGGCGGCTACACCTTC. Amino acid sequence: CASSYRGGGYTF.

This chain joins TRBV5-1 and TRBJ1-2; 7 nucleotides align to TRBD1. In germline, CDR1 is SGHRS, CDR2 YFSETQ. The J segment lost 3 bases and the V segment lost 0 bases, leaving 5 bases of the junction unmatched. CDR3 length equals 15 residues. The CDR3 DNA reads TGCGCCAGCAGCTTGGAGGGACAGACCCACTATGGCTACACCTTC. Protein sequence: CASSLEGQTHYGYTF.

This chain links TRBV30 with TRBJ2-3, with 7 bases identical to TRBD2. V dropped 2 bases and J dropped 8; count of bases not matched to a gene: 1. This CDR3 region has 11 residues. CDR1 and CDR2 from the germline V gene are GTSNPN and SVGIG (reference sequence). The CDR3 sequence is CAWSWGGTQYF. The DNA for the CDR3 is TGTGCCTGGAGTTGGGGGGGTACGCAGTATTTT.